This TCR beta chain was sequenced during a study of shared clonotypes between healthy human individuals. Study-wide results and limits: Shared clonotypes across all four donors exceeded non-shared ones in generation probability. Investigators collected only blood, and repertoires in tissues likely differ.

For every subset, genomic DNA was evenly distributed across several immunoSEQ plates. TCRdb keeps only in-frame clones here, not all; method: immunoSEQ multiplex PCR. The sample lists about 2.4 million clones; 80% to 95% were seen once. In the case of this clone: The antigen remains undetermined.

The sample was naive CD4+ T cells from PBMCs. Sample subset: CD45RA+ positively selected. The TCR was taken from a man aged 18 to 30 in good health. Some clones in this sample may be carry-over from other donors' samples.

Here the CDR3 reads CASTNLYSNQPQHF. Here the CDR3 DNA reads TGTGCCAGCACCAATTTGTATAGCAATCAGCCCCAGCATTTT. The chain uses TRBV2 and TRBJ1-5, with D unresolved. V gave up 7 bases and J gave up 0 bases, with 10 bases separating them. This CDR3 has 14 residues. Germline CDR1 is SNHLY and CDR2 is FYNNEI.